This T cell receptor beta chain stems from a study of cytomegalovirus exposure and HLA in healthy donors. Amplification used 60 Vbeta primers and 13 Jbeta primers. Clones were read by immunoSEQ multiplex PCR, and TCRdb kept only the in-frame ones, dropping some. The sample has 250,000 to 350,000 clones; around 66% are singletons. Healthy individuals who donated bone marrow served as the donors. As concerns this clone: Its matching antigen is unknown.

The CDR3 length is 14 residues. From germline, CDR1 is GTSNPN and CDR2 SVGIG (reference sequence). V was cut by 0 bases and J by 5 bases, with 13 bases left in between. Whole-study results and caveats: Researchers counted around 150 TCR beta chains as cytomegalovirus-associated.

This chain links TRBV30 with TRBJ1-1; maybe TRBD1 (5 bases). The clonotype was recovered from a female donor in good health and CMV-seronegative. Source material: PBMCs. The CDR3 region is CAWSVGRGSTEAFF. CDR3 DNA sequence: TGTGCCTGGAGTGTAGGGAGGGGAAGTACTGAAGCTTTCTTT.